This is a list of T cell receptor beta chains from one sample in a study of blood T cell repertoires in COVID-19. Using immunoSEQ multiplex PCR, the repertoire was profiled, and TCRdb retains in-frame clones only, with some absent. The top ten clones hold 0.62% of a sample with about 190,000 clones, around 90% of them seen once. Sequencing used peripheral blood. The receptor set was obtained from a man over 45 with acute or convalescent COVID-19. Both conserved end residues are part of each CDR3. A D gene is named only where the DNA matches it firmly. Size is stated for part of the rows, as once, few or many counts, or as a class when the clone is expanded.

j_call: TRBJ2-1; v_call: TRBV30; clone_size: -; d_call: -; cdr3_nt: TGTGCCTGGAGTGTGGGGGGATCCTACAATGAGCAGTTCTTC; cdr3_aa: CAWSVGGSYNEQFF
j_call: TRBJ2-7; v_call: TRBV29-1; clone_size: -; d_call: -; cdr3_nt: TGCAGCGTTGAAGCGGGAGAGATCGGCTACGAGCAGTACTTC; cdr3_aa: CSVEAGEIGYEQYF
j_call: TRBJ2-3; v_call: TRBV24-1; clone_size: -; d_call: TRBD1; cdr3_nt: TGTGCCACCAGTGATCCCTCCGGACAGGGGCTCACAGATACGCAGTATTTT; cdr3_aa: CATSDPSGQGLTDTQYF
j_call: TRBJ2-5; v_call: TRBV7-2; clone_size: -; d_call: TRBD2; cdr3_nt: TGTGCCAGCAGCTTGACTAGCGGACCTCAAGAGACCCAGTACTTC; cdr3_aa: CASSLTSGPQETQYF
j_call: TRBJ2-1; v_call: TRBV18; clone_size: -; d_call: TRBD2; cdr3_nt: TGTGCCAGCTCACCCGCGAGAGCCGGGGGGGGTTACAATGAGCAGTTCTTC; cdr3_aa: CASSPARAGGGYNEQFF
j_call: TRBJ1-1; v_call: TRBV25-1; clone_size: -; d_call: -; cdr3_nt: TGTGCCAGCAGAACCACAGGGTACACTGAAGCTTTCTTT; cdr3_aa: CASRTTGYTEAFF
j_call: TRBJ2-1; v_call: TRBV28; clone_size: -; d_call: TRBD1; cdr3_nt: TGTGCCACCGAACTCCCCGGGACAGGGCGATACAATGAGCAGTTCTTC; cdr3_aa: CATELPGTGRYNEQFF
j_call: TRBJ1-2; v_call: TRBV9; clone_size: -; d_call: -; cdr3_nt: TGTGCCAGCAGCGTAGACCCGGGGTTCGGTGGCTACACCTTC; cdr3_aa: CASSVDPGFGGYTF
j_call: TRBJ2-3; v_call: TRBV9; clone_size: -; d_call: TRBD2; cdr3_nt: TGTGCCAGCAGCGCGGGACTAGCGGGGGCCATCGATACGCAGTATTTT; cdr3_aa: CASSAGLAGAIDTQYF
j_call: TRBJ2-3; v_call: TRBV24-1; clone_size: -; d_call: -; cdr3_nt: TGTGCCACCAGTGATTGGGGGGGGGCCGCAGATACGCAGTATTTT; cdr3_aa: CATSDWGGAADTQYF
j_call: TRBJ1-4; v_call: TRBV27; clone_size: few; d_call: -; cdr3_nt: TGTGCCAGCAGTCCACAGGGCTTCTCTAAAAAACTGTTTTTT; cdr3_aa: CASSPQGFSKKLFF
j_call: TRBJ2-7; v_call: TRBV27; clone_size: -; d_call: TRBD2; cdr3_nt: TGTGCCAGCAGTCCACCCCGGCAAGCGGGAGGGACCTACGAGCAGTACTTC; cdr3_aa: CASSPPRQAGGTYEQYF
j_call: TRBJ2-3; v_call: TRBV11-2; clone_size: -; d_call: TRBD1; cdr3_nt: TGTGCCAGCAGCTTCCAACCGGGACAGAACACAGATACGCAGTATTTT; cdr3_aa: CASSFQPGQNTDTQYF
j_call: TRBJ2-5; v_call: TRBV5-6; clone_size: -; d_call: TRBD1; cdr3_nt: TGTGCCAGCAGCCGCAGGGGGCTAGTTCGGAGGGAGACCCAGTACTTC; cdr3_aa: CASSRRGLVRRETQYF
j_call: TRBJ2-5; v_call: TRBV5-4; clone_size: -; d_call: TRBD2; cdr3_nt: TGTGCCAGCAGCTCGGCGGGGGGCCAAGAGACCCAGTACTTC; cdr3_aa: CASSSAGGQETQYF
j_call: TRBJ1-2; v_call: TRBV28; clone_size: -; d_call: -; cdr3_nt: TGTGCCAGCAGTACAGGAGACAACTATGGCTACACCTTC; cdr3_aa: CASSTGDNYGYTF
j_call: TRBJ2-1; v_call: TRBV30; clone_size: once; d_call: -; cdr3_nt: TGTGCCTGGAGACGGGAGAACTACAATGAGCAGTTCTTC; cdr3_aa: CAWRRENYNEQFF
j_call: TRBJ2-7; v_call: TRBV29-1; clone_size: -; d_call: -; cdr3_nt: TGCAGCGTTGAACGGGGCAGGGGGGCAAGCGAGCAGTACTTC; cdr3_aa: CSVERGRGASEQYF
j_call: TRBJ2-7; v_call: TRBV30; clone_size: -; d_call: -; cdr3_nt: TGTGCCTGGAGTGCCACCTACGAGCAGTACTTC; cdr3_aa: CAWSATYEQYF
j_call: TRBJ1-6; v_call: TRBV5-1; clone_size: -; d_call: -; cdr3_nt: TGCGCCAGCAGCTTGGTTCGGGACTCCAGTTCACCCCTCCACTTT; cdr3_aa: CASSLVRDSSSPLHF
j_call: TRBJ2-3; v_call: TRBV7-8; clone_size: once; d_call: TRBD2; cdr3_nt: TGTGCCAGCAATCGAGGACTAGCGAAAACAGATACGCAGTATTTT; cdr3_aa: CASNRGLAKTDTQYF
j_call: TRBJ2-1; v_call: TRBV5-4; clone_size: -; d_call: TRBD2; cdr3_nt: TGTGCCAGCGGATCGACTAGCGGGGGGGCGTATGAGCAGTTCTTC; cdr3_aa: CASGSTSGGAYEQFF
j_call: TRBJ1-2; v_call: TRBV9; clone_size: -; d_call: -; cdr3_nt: TGTGCCAGCAGCGTAGTGGACATAGCTAACTATGGCTACACCTTC; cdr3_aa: CASSVVDIANYGYTF
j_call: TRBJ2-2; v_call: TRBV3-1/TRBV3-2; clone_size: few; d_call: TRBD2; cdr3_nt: TGTGCCAGCAGCCTAGGGGCGGGAGCGGGCACCGGGGAGCTGTTTTTT; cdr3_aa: CASSLGAGAGTGELFF
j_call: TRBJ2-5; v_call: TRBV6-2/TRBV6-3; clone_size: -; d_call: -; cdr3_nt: TGTGCCAGCAGTGACCAGACCCAGGGGACCCAGTACTTC; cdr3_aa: CASSDQTQGTQYF
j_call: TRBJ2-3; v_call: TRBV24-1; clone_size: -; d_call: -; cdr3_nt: TGTGCCACCGGACCCTCCACAGGGACAGATACGCAGTATTTT; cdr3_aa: CATGPSTGTDTQYF
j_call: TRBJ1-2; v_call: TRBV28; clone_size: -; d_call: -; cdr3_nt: TGTGCCAGCATTCCGGCCCGGGGTAACTATGGCTACACCTTC; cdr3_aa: CASIPARGNYGYTF
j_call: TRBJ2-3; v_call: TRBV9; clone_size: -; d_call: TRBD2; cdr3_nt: TGTGCCAGCAGCAATTCTAGACTAGCTGGCACAGATACGCAGTATTTT; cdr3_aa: CASSNSRLAGTDTQYF
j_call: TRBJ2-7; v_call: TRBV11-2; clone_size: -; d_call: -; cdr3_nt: TGTGCCAGCAGCTCCCGACTAGTCAACGAGCAGTACTTC; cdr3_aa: CASSSRLVNEQYF
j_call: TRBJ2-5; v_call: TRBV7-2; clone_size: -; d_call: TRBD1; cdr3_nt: TGTGCCAGCAGCGAACTACCGGGACAGGGCTCTCGTGGGGCCCAGTACTTC; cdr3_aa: CASSELPGQGSRGAQYF
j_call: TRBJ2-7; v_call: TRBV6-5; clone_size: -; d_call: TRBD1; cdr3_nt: TGTGCCAGCAGTTACTCGACAGGGTTGACCTACGAGCAGTACTTC; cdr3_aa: CASSYSTGLTYEQYF
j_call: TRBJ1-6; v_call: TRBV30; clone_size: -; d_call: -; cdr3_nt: TGTGCCTGGAGAGCTCAGGGTAATTCACCCCTCCACTTT; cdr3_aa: CAWRAQGNSPLHF